This TCR beta chain was captured by sequencing in a study of response to subunit inactivated influenza vaccine. Germline values: CDR1 SGHRS, CDR2 YFSETQ. V lost 0 bases, J lost 1 base, and 13 bases lay in between. The CDR3 covers 16 residues. TCRdb called the RT-PCR reads again in MiXCR, with one record for every CDR3 protein. The table includes a few hundred thousand distinct CDR3 sequences, over 9% detected once. The sample holds a few counts of this clonotype. These data were also filed under a second study, of T cells expressing NK-cell markers. From that report: Template switching by 5'RACE with UMIs generated the TCR beta cDNA. Dominant NKG2C+ clonotypes accounted for roughly 1.0-8% of CD8+ T cells in about 6 donors.

Sample: PBMCs from blood, taken on the day of vaccination. This rearrangement joins TRBV5-1 to TRBJ1-1; D remains unclear. This clonotype was obtained from a man between 50 and 59 years old who received an inactivated influenza vaccine. The CDR3 sequence: CASSLGQTTENTEAFF. CDR3 sequence (DNA): TGCGCCAGCAGCTTGGGTCAGACTACAGAGAACACTGAAGCTTTCTTT.